This T cell receptor beta chain was recovered during a study of spatial heterogeneity in lung cancer. The CDR3 covers 13 residues. The ends were cut back, 1 base at V and 9 bases at J, with 10 bases in the middle. Germline values: CDR1 SGHTA, CDR2 FQGNSA. Carried by each TCR cDNA molecule was a unique molecular identifier. TCRdb re-called the 5' RACE reads through MiXCR, storing one row per CDR3 protein. The table lists about 92,000 distinct CDR3 sequences, about 12% of them singletons. The time point denotes: sample taken at primary tumor resection. Samples were obtained from more than 70 donors, all untreated early-stage non-small cell lung cancer patients. Whole RNA was taken from tumor, nontumor lung or frozen PBMC; it was then sequenced unsorted.

This chain connects TRBV7-2 to TRBJ2-1, with unresolved D. This receptor was identified in a male donor with early-stage non-small cell lung cancer. The specimen was PBMCs, collected at surgery. CDR3 DNA sequence: TGTGCCAGCAGCTTAGAGGGCGTAGGTGAGCAGTTCTTC. It translates to CASSLEGVGEQFF.